The 25 T cell receptor beta chains below all came from one sample that was sequenced in a study of CD8+ T cells in alopecia areata (dated by TCRdb to about 2018). Libraries were made using the immunoSEQ multiplex PCR assay. RNA was extracted from all samples and reverse transcribed into cDNA, which served as template for TCR sequencing. The immuneACCESS repertoire file appears here via TCRdb, limited to in-frame rearrangements. These files lack a portion of the clones; in checked studies, under half of the deficit traces to unresolved V genes, and the cause of the others is not known. This sample has fewer than 100,000 clones in its table, and around 55% of those were observed once. The ten most abundant clones make up around 16% of the sample. The sample's time point label, in plain terms: 4 weeks on oral tofacitinib. The sample's treatment or condition label, in plain terms: oral pan-JAK inhibitor, 5-10 mg twice daily.

The sample consisted of CD8+ T cells sorted from blood, taken at week 4, from a patient treated with tofacitinib. Every receptor here comes from a human donor with alopecia areata.

The genes are TRBV7-8 and TRBJ1-6; D unresolved. This CDR3 has 14 amino acids. Germline lookup yields CDR1 SGHVS and CDR2 FQNEAQ. Trimming took off 4 bases at V and 11 bases at J, with 15 bases between the two ends. CDR3 protein: CASSYRDPGAPLHF. CDR3 coding DNA: TGTGCCAGCAGCTATCGCGACCCAGGAGCACCCCTCCACTTT.

This sequence joins TRBV4-1 and TRBJ2-7, with unresolved D. Germline V gene data show CDR1 as MGHRA and CDR2 as YSYEKL. V was clipped by 1 base and J by 2 bases, with 12 bases between them. The CDR3 loop spans 15 amino acids. The DNA for the CDR3 is TGCGCCAGCAGCCAAGCTCTACAGCCGACCTACGAGCAGTACTTC. Protein: CASSQALQPTYEQYF.

This clone was observed a few times. This chain links TRBV27 with TRBJ2-1; 7 bases fit TRBD2. The CDR3 length is 15 residues. Germline CDR1 MNHEY, CDR2 SMNVEV (reference sequence). V was clipped by 6 bases and J by 0 bases; unmatched bases: 5. Here the CDR3 DNA reads TGTGCCAGCAGCCCATGGGGGGGCTCCTACAATGAGCAGTTCTTC. Translation gives CASSPWGGSYNEQFF.

The chain carries TRBV15 and TRBJ2-3; 11 bases line up with TRBD2. V lost 1 base to trimming and J lost 8 bases; unmatched junction nucleotides: 2. This CDR3 is 14 amino acids long. Germline V gene sequence: CDR1 LNHNV, CDR2 YYDKDF (reference sequence). The CDR3 is CATSRATSGSTQYF. As DNA, the CDR3 is TGTGCCACCAGCAGAGCTACTAGCGGGAGTACGCAGTATTTT.

V is TRBV9 and J is TRBJ1-6, with D perhaps TRBD1 (5 bases). Trimming stripped 3 bases from V and 9 bases from J, with 22 bases between. The germline CDR1 and CDR2 sequences are SGDLS and YYNGEE. The CDR3 consists of 17 residues. Here the CDR3 DNA reads TGTGCCAGCAGCGAGGCCTCGGGGCAAACAATCGGTTCACCCCTCCACTTT. As protein: CASSEASGQTIGSPLHF.

The chain joins TRBV7-9 to TRBJ2-7; 8 nucleotides align to TRBD1. The CDR3 is made up of 14 amino acids. Trimming took 5 bases from V and 2 from J; bases not matched to a gene: 5. CDR1 is SEHNR and CDR2 is FQNEAQ in the germline V gene (reference sequence). CDR3 amino acids: CASSDRDRPYEQYF. In DNA, the CDR3 is TGTGCCAGCAGCGACCGGGACAGGCCCTACGAGCAGTACTTC. Complete variable domain (other parts from reference TRBV7-9 and TRBJ2-7): DTGVSQNPRHKITKRGQNVTFRCDPISEHNRLYWYRQTLGQGPEFLTYFQNEAQLEKSRLLSDRFSAERPKGSFSTLEIQRTEQGDSAMYLCASSDRDRPYEQYFGPGTRLTVT.

The V and J genes are TRBV7-2 and TRBJ1-6; tentatively, D is TRBD1 (5 bases). CDR3 size: 17 residues. Germline CDR1 SGHTA, CDR2 FQGNSA. V dropped 1 base and J dropped 7 bases, with 17 bases sitting between them. In DNA form, the CDR3 reads TGTGCCAGCAGCTTAGAAATCCTCCAGGGCTACAATTCACCCCTCCACTTT. This gives the protein CASSLEILQGYNSPLHF.

This chain uses TRBV30 with TRBJ2-7; 8 nucleotides agree with TRBD2. CDR3 size: 14 residues. Trimming removed 3 bases from V and 0 bases from J; junction bases left unmatched: 4. Germline V gene sequence: CDR1 GTSNPN, CDR2 SVGIG (reference sequence). In nucleotides, the CDR3 is TGTGCCTGGAGAAAGCGGGGGCTCTCCTACGAGCAGTACTTC. Protein sequence: CAWRKRGLSYEQYF. The full variable domain, with the rest looked up from reference TRBV30 and TRBJ2-7, is SQTIHQWPATLVQPVGSPLSLECTVEGTSNPNLYWYRQAAGRGLQLLFYSVGIGQISSEVPQNLSASRPQDRQFILSSKKLLLSDSGFYLCAWRKRGLSYEQYFGPGTRLTVT.

The rearrangement links TRBV4-1 to TRBJ2-5, with 7 bases that match TRBD2. The V gene's germline CDR1 is MGHRA and CDR2 YSYEKL. The CDR3 sequence is 14 residues long. The trim removed 0 bases at V and 5 bases at J, leaving 3 bases unmatched. The CDR3 sequence is CASSQEGSGETQYF. DNA of the CDR3: TGCGCCAGCAGCCAAGAAGGTAGCGGGGAGACCCAGTACTTC.

The chain has TRBV23-1 and TRBJ1-1; 8 positions match TRBD1. TRBV23-1 is filed as an ORF, its function uncertain. The CDR3 runs to 11 residues. Trimming removed 8 bases from V and 11 bases from J; junction bases left unmatched: 7. CDR3 amino acids: CASGTGHRAFF. CDR3 coding DNA: TGCGCCAGCGGGACAGGCCATAGGGCTTTCTTT.

The chain employs TRBV19 and TRBJ1-1; 9 bases map to TRBD1. The CDR3 has 14 amino acids. In germline, CDR1 is LNHDA, CDR2 SQIVND (reference sequence). V shed 5 bases and J 4 bases; nucleotides not matched to a gene: 5. The CDR3 nucleotides read TGTGCCAGTAGTCTCGGGACAGGGATCACTGAAGCTTTCTTT. Translation gives CASSLGTGITEAFF.

The genes are TRBV29-1 and TRBJ2-1; 8 nucleotides match TRBD2. In germline, CDR1 is SQVTM, CDR2 ANQGSEA. This CDR3 is built from 14 residues. Trimming cost V 7 bases and J 3 bases; bases outside gene matches: 8. The CDR3 coding sequence is TGCAGCGGGGAGACTAGCGTCCACTACAATGAGCAGTTCTTC. This sequence encodes CSGETSVHYNEQFF.

The rearrangement uses TRBV6-4 and TRBJ1-2, with TRBD1 matching over 7 bases. The CDR3 sequence is 15 residues long. V gave up 2 bases and J gave up 2 bases; unmatched junction bases: 5. The germline V gene encodes CDR1 MRHNA and CDR2 SNTAGT. The chain's CDR3 is CASSDRQGLNYGYTF. Here the CDR3 DNA reads TGTGCCAGCAGTGACCGACAGGGACTGAACTATGGCTACACCTTC.

This chain joins TRBV19 and TRBJ1-1; D gene uncertain. V gave up 7 bases and J gave up 2 bases, with 8 bases separating them. CDR1 is LNHDA, CDR2 SQIVND, per germline (reference sequence). This CDR3 region has 12 residues. The CDR3 DNA reads TGTGCCAGTATGGTGGGTAACACTGAAGCTTTCTTT. This codes for CASMVGNTEAFF.

This chain links TRBV11-2 with TRBJ2-1; D is uncertain. CDR1 SGHAT and CDR2 FQNNGV come from the germline V gene. The CDR3 consists of 16 residues. V dropped 5 bases and J dropped 3 bases, with 17 bases sitting between them. The CDR3 spells CASSPPLRPGYNEQFF. The DNA of the CDR3 is TGTGCCAGCAGCCCCCCTTTGCGTCCGGGCTACAATGAGCAGTTCTTC.

V and J are TRBV29-1 and TRBJ2-2; possibly TRBD1 for D (6 bases). The germline V gene has CDR1 SQVTM and CDR2 ANQGSEA. With 5 bases removed from V and 4 bases from J, the gap between germline ends came to 14 bases. This CDR3 region has 14 residues. The CDR3 sequence is CSVWATGPTGELFF. CDR3 in DNA: TGCAGCGTTTGGGCGACAGGACCCACCGGGGAGCTGTTTTTT.

The genes are TRBV7-9 and TRBJ2-3; a possible D gene is TRBD1 (6 bases). Trimming stripped 5 bases from V and 11 bases from J, with 17 bases between. The length of the CDR3 is 13 residues. CDR1 is SEHNR, CDR2 FQNEAQ, per germline (reference sequence). Here the CDR3 reads CASSRSPGVKQYF. As DNA, the CDR3 is TGTGCCAGCAGCCGATCCCCAGGGGTGAAGCAGTATTTT.

The CDR3 reads CASNDPGPPYTDTQYF. The CDR3, as DNA: TGTGCCAGCAACGATCCAGGACCACCGTACACAGATACGCAGTATTTT. This chain connects TRBV7-9 to TRBJ2-3; D ambiguous. The CDR3 loop spans 16 amino acids. V lost 7 bases and J lost 2, with 19 bases in between. Germline V gene sequence: CDR1 SEHNR, CDR2 FQNEAQ (reference sequence).

The V and J genes are TRBV27 and TRBJ2-4; D is ambiguous. V lost 4 bases and J 0 bases, leaving 10 bases between the germline ends. The CDR3 covers 15 residues. From germline, CDR1 is MNHEY and CDR2 SMNVEV (reference sequence). The CDR3 nucleotides read TGTGCCAGCAGTTCATCTACTCTAGCCAAAAACATTCAGTACTTC. It encodes CASSSSTLAKNIQYF.

A note on this clone: The same CDR3 can be traced to other DNA sequences in this sample. The rearrangement uses TRBV25-1 and TRBJ2-7, with no clear D. V lost 2 bases to trimming and J lost 3 bases, with 2 bases between them. Germline CDR1 reads MGHDK; CDR2 reads SYGVNS. The CDR3 extends over 11 amino acids. CDR3 sequence: CASSEGYEQYF. CDR3 nucleotides: TGTGCCAGCAGTGAAGGCTACGAGCAGTACTTC.

This chain links TRBV5-4 with TRBJ2-7, with TRBD2 matching over 11 bases. This CDR3 is built from 15 residues. CDR1 is SGHNT, CDR2 YYREEE, per germline (reference sequence). V lost 5 bases, J lost 5 bases, and 9 bases stayed unmatched. In nucleotides, the CDR3 is TGTGCCAGCAGTTCAATAGCGGGAGGGCCGGACGAGCAGTACTTC. Translating gives CASSSIAGGPDEQYF.

The V and J genes are TRBV29-1 and TRBJ2-3, with D uncertain. The CDR3 has 11 amino acids. Trimming stripped 6 bases from V and 5 bases from J, with 9 bases between. CDR1 and CDR2 (germline): SQVTM, ANQGSEA. CDR3 amino acids: CSVSEGDTQYF. The CDR3 nucleotides read TGCAGCGTCAGTGAAGGAGATACGCAGTATTTT.

The gene calls are TRBV5-6 and TRBJ2-2, with D unclear. The CDR3 extends over 13 amino acids. V lost 4 bases and J 6 bases, leaving 10 bases between the germline ends. Germline loops: CDR1 SGHDT, CDR2 YYEEEE. CDR3 loop: CASSQDEAGELFF. CDR3 coding DNA: TGTGCCAGCAGCCAGGACGAGGCCGGGGAGCTGTTTTTT.

The chain employs TRBV7-9 and TRBJ2-1; 9 bases match TRBD2. Germline lookup yields CDR1 SEHNR and CDR2 FQNEAQ (reference sequence). Trimming took 2 bases from V and 1 from J; bases not matched to a gene: 9. The CDR3 runs 18 residues. CDR3 coding DNA: TGTGCCAGCAGCTTATGGCGCGGGGGGGCCCGATCCTACAATGAGCAGTTCTTC. Translation gives CASSLWRGGARSYNEQFF.

The table lists this clone with a few counts. This rearrangement joins TRBV5-6 to TRBJ1-6; D might be TRBD1 (5 bases). The CDR3 is 15 residues long. V was trimmed by 0 bases and J by 6 bases, leaving 10 bases between them. Germline V gene data show CDR1 as SGHDT and CDR2 as YYEEEE. DNA for the CDR3: TGTGCCAGCAGCTTGGTGCGGGACCGTAATTCACCCCTCCACTTT. The encoded protein is CASSLVRDRNSPLHF.